This TCR beta chain was sequenced in a study of blood T cells in healthy people across ages. Study-level results: Both higher diversity and more naive CD4+ cells marked long-lived donors when set against aged donors. PBMCs left unsorted prevented a conclusive naive versus antigen-experienced comparison.

Combining a sample-barcoded 5' primer with a J-beta primer mix, a second PCR ran for 7 to 11 cycles. Researchers report that a template-switch adaptor with 12 random nucleotides tagged each cDNA molecule. From the 5' RACE reads, TCRdb called clonotypes with MiXCR, one entry per CDR3 protein. The table records approximately 900,000 distinct CDR3 sequences, roughly 43% of them present only once. Germline CDR1 SGHRS, CDR2 YFSETQ. The length of the CDR3 is 14 residues. V lost 2 bases to trimming and J lost 3 bases, with 11 bases between them. On this clonotype itself: What it binds is not known.

The sequence was collected from a man aged 30-40 years in good health. Sequencing was done on a sample of blood. This chain connects TRBV5-1 to TRBJ2-5; D gene uncertain. CDR3 residues: CASSFEGPKETQYF. CDR3 nucleotides: TGCGCCAGCAGCTTCGAAGGACCGAAAGAGACCCAGTACTTC.